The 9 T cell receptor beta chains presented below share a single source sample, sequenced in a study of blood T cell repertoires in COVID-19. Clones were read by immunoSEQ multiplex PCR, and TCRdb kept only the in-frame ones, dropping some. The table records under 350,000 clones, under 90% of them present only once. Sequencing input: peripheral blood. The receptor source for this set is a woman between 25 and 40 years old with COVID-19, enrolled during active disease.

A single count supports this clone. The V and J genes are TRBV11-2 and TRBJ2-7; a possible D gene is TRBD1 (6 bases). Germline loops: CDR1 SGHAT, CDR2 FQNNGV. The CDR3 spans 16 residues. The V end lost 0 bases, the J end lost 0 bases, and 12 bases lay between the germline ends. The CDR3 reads CASSLEYTGISYEQYF. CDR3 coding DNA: TGTGCCAGCAGCTTAGAATATACAGGGATCTCCTACGAGCAGTACTTC.

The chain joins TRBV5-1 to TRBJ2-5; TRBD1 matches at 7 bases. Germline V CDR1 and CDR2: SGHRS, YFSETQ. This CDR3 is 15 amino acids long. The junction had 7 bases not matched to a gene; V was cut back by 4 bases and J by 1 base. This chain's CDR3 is CASSLGQLFQETQYF. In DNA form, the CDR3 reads TGCGCCAGCAGCCTGGGACAGTTATTCCAAGAGACCCAGTACTTC.

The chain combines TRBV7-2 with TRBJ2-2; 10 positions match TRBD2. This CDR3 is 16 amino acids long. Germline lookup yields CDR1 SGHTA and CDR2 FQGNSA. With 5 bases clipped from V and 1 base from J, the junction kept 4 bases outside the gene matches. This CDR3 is CASSPRTSGNTGELFF. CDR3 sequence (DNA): TGTGCCAGCAGCCCGAGGACTAGCGGGAACACCGGGGAGCTGTTTTTT. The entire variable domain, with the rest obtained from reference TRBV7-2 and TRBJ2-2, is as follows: GAGVSQSPSNKVTEKGKDVELRCDPISGHTALYWYRQSLGQGLEFLIYFQGNSAPDKSGLPSDRFSAERTGGSVSTLTIQRTQQEDSAVYLCASSPRTSGNTGELFFGEGSRLTVL.

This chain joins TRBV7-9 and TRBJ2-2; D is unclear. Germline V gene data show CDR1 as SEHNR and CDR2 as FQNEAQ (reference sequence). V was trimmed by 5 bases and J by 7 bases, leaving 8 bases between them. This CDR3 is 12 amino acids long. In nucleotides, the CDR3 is TGTGCCAGCAGCCACAGCAGCGGGGAGCTGTTTTTT. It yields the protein CASSHSSGELFF. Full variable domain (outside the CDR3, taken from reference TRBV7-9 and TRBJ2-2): DTGVSQNPRHKITKRGQNVTFRCDPISEHNRLYWYRQTLGQGPEFLTYFQNEAQLEKSRLLSDRFSAERPKGSFSTLEIQRTEQGDSAMYLCASSHSSGELFFGEGSRLTVL.

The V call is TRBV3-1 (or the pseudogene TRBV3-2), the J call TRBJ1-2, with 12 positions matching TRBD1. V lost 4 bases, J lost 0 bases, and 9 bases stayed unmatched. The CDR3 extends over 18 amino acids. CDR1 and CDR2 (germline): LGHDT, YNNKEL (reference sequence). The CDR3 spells CASSPIIGTGGSNYGYTF. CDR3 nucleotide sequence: TGTGCCAGCAGCCCCATCATCGGGACAGGGGGCTCTAACTATGGCTACACCTTC.

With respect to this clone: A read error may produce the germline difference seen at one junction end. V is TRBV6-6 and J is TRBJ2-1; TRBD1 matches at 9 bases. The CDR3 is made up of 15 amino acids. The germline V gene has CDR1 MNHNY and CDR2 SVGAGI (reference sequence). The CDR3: CASSYTPPYQGQGIF. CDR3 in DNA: TGTGCCAGCAGTTACACCCCTCCCTACCAGGGACAGGGAATCTTC.

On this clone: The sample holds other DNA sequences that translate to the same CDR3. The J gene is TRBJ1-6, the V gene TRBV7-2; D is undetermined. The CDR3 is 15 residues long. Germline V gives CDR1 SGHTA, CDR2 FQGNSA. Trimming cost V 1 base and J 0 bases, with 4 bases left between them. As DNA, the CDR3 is TGTGCCAGCAGCTTAGGTAGCTCCTATAATTCACCCCTCCACTTT. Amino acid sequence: CASSLGSSYNSPLHF.

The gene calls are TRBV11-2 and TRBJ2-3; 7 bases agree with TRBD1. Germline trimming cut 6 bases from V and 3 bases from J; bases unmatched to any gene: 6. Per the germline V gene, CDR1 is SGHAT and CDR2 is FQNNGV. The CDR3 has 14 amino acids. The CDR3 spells CASRYRGETDTQYF. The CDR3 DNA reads TGTGCCAGCAGATACAGGGGTGAGACAGATACGCAGTATTTT.

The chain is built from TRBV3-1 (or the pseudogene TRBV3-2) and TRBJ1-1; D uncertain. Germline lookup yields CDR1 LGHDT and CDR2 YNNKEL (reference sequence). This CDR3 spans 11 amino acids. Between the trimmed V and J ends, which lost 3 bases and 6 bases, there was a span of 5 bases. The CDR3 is CASSHGSEAFF. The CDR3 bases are TGTGCCAGCAGCCACGGTTCTGAAGCTTTCTTT.